This T cell receptor (beta chain) appears in the sequencing data of a study of OX40 agonist ivuxolimab in advanced cancers. The J segment lost 8 bases and the V segment lost 0 bases, leaving 8 bases of the junction unmatched. Per germline, CDR1 SGHRS and CDR2 YFSETQ. This CDR3 has 15 residues. Repertoires were generated with immunoSEQ multiplex PCR, while TCRdb's copy carries only in-frame clones and drops some. This table has tens of thousands of clones, around 92% appearing once. This specimen consisted of CD4+ or CD8+ T cells sorted from blood, obtained in a trial of the OX40 agonist ivuxolimab. The rearrangement links TRBV5-1 to TRBJ2-1, with TRBD1 matching over 7 bases. The receptor was isolated from an adult with an advanced solid tumor such as melanoma, head and neck, liver or kidney cancer. CDR3 region: CASSLAAQGVDEQFF. The CDR3 DNA follows: TGCGCCAGCAGCTTGGCGGCCCAGGGGGTGGATGAGCAGTTCTTC.